The 10 T cell receptor beta chains reported below all come from one sample, sequenced in a study of T cells after yellow fever vaccination. In TCRdb, the 5' RACE reads were re-called with MiXCR into one record per CDR3 protein. The profile covers under 600,000 distinct CDR3 sequences, with approximately 13% appearing a single time and about 14% taken by the ten largest. Here the sequenced sample was PBMCs, taken on the day of the yellow fever booster vaccination. Source of these receptors: a man aged 25 to 40 who received the YFV17D yellow fever vaccine.

The chain links TRBV14 to TRBJ2-1, with no clear D. The CDR3 has 15 amino acids. V was clipped by 3 bases and J by 2 bases, with 11 bases between them. CDR1 and CDR2 from the germline V gene are SGHDN and FVKESK. CDR3 region: CASSQDGFTYNEQFF. As DNA, the CDR3 is TGTGCCAGCAGCCAGGACGGGTTCACCTACAATGAGCAGTTCTTC.

The gene calls are TRBV20-1 and TRBJ2-1; 15 nucleotides line up with TRBD2. V lost 6 bases and J lost 7; bases outside the gene matches: 7. Germline CDR1 and CDR2: DFQATT and SNEGSKA (reference sequence). The CDR3 sequence is 15 residues long. CDR3 nucleotides: TGCAGTGCCGGACTAGCGGGAGGGCCAGTAAATGAGCAGTTCTTC. This sequence encodes CSAGLAGGPVNEQFF.

Regarding this clonotype: Compared with germline, one end of the junction differs, possibly owing to a read error. V is TRBV7-7 and J is TRBJ2-1; a weak D match, TRBD2 (6 bases). The germline V gene has CDR1 SSHAT and CDR2 FNYEAQ (reference sequence). The CDR3 is made up of 16 amino acids. For the CDR3, the DNA is TGTGCTAGCAGCTTAGTGGTTAGCGGCTCCTACAATGAGCAGTTCTTC. The encoded protein is CASSLVVSGSYNEQFF.

The sample holds a few counts of this clonotype. The gene calls are TRBV29-1 and TRBJ1-1; maybe TRBD1 (6 bases). Between the trimmed V and J ends, which lost 6 bases and 6 bases, there was a span of 14 bases. Per the germline V gene, CDR1 is SQVTM and CDR2 is ANQGSEA. The CDR3 runs to 12 residues. The DNA of the CDR3 is TGCAGCGTGTCACAGGGTGACTCTGAAGCTTTCTTT. It yields the protein CSVSQGDSEAFF.

This clonotype was detected only a few times. The rearrangement links TRBV7-6 to TRBJ2-4; D is undetermined. The CDR3 runs 16 residues. The germline V and J ends were trimmed by 3 bases and 0 bases, with 12 bases remaining between them. The V gene's germline CDR1 is SGHVS and CDR2 FNYEAQ. CDR3 sequence reads: CASSFLPGVAKNIQYF. The DNA of the CDR3 is TGTGCCAGCAGCTTTCTCCCAGGCGTAGCCAAAAACATTCAGTACTTC.

CDR3 bases: TGTGCCACCAGTGGGGCTAGCGGGAGGGTGGAAAATGAGCAGTTCTTC. Translated, it gives CATSGASGRVENEQFF. The rearrangement joins TRBV24-1 to TRBJ2-1; 12 nucleotides agree with TRBD2. Germline trimming cut 5 bases from V and 7 bases from J; bases unmatched to any gene: 8. The CDR3 totals 16 residues. Germline CDR1 and CDR2: KGHDR and SFDVKD.

This chain links TRBV7-8 with TRBJ2-3; 14 nucleotides agree with TRBD2. In germline, CDR1 is SGHVS, CDR2 FQNEAQ. This CDR3 spans 18 amino acids. V dropped 6 bases and J dropped 0; count of bases not matched to a gene: 8. This CDR3 is CASRRGLAGVASTDTQYF. CDR3 sequence (DNA): TGTGCCAGCAGGAGGGGACTAGCGGGGGTGGCTAGCACAGATACGCAGTATTTT.

This chain uses TRBV5-1 with TRBJ1-2; 10 bases are shared with TRBD1. This CDR3 has 14 residues. With 0 bases clipped from V and 8 bases from J, the junction kept 4 bases outside the gene matches. The germline gives CDR1 SGHRS, CDR2 YFSETQ. For the CDR3, the DNA is TGCGCCAGCAGCTTGGCCGGGACAGGGGAGGGCTACACCTTC. The encoded protein is CASSLAGTGEGYTF.

This clonotype was observed at least ten times. The gene calls are TRBV10-3 and TRBJ2-5; maybe TRBD1 (6 bases). The ends were cut back, 11 bases at V and 5 bases at J, with 18 bases in the middle. Germline CDR1 reads ENHRY; CDR2 reads SYGVKD. The CDR3 is made up of 13 amino acids. In DNA form, the CDR3 reads TGTGCCCTCGCATCCGGGACAAGGGAGACCCAGTACTTC. This encodes CALASGTRETQYF.

This clonotype was seen more than once but under ten times. V gene TRBV27 combines with J gene TRBJ2-6; D uncertain. This CDR3 is built from 12 residues. The ends were cut back, 8 bases at V and 2 bases at J, with 4 bases in the middle. From germline, CDR1 is MNHEY and CDR2 SMNVEV (reference sequence). This CDR3 is CASGTGANVLTF. In DNA, the CDR3 is TGTGCCAGCGGGACTGGGGCCAACGTCCTGACTTTC.